This T cell receptor (beta chain) derives from a study of cytomegalovirus exposure and HLA in healthy donors. On the study more broadly: Among 398 genotyped donors, about 85% fell in the Caucasian-associated ancestry cluster. Study-wide results and caveats: In a later analysis, an Asian-associated ancestry cluster reportedly showed fewer N-insertions than the roughly 730-donor mean.

V was clipped by 3 bases and J by 1 base, with 23 bases between them. The length of the CDR3 is 19 residues. The germline V gene encodes CDR1 MNHEY and CDR2 SMNVEV (reference sequence). Primers: 60 Vbeta forward and 13 Jbeta reverse. Sequencing used immunoSEQ multiplex PCR; TCRdb keeps in-frame clones, though not all of them. The profile shows about 170,000 clones, around 77% of them singletons. As for this clone: Its antigen is currently unknown.

Sequencing was done on a sample of PBMCs. The receptor comes from a woman in her thirties in good health and CMV-seropositive. The gene calls are TRBV27 and TRBJ2-3; perhaps TRBD2 as D (6 bases). CDR3 nucleotides: TGTGCCAGCAGTTTGGAGGGTGGGATTAGGATCGAGGGCACAGATACGCAGTATTTT. Its protein is CASSLEGGIRIEGTDTQYF.